The source of this T cell receptor (beta chain) is a study of glioma-infiltrating T cells after dendritic cell vaccination. Study information: Autologous tumor lysate was loaded overnight onto monocyte-derived dendritic cells grown less than 8 days with IL-4 and GM-CSF.

Patients had residual fresh-frozen tumor tissue and more than two years of survival data. The table came from immunoSEQ multiplex PCR; TCRdb's copy has only in-frame clones and leaves some out. The data contain around 100,000 clones, roughly 76% of them singletons. The table lists this clone with a few counts. This clonotype was obtained from a human donor with glioblastoma. The sample was blood, taken before dendritic cell vaccination.

CDR3 sequence: CASSQVGTGAVGYTF. The CDR3 DNA sequence: TGCGCCAGCAGCCAAGTTGGGACAGGGGCTGTTGGCTACACCTTC. The J gene is TRBJ1-2, the V gene TRBV4-1, with 10 bases aligning to TRBD1. V trimming: 1 base; J trimming: 7 bases; junction bases outside the gene matches: 6. Germline CDR1 and CDR2: MGHRA and YSYEKL. The CDR3 covers 15 residues.